These 19 T cell receptor beta chains originate from one sample sequenced in a study of blood T cell repertoires in COVID-19. This table comes from immunoSEQ multiplex PCR, and its TCRdb copy is limited to in-frame clones, with some not included. The table shows roughly 280,000 clones, with approximately 87% occurring only once. Sequencing input: peripheral blood. Receptors originate from a man aged 55 to 70 who had recovered from COVID-19.

This rearrangement joins TRBV7-9 to TRBJ2-3; 9 bases fit TRBD2. Germline CDR1 SEHNR, CDR2 FQNEAQ (reference sequence). The length of the CDR3 is 16 residues. With V trimmed by 3 bases and J by 0 bases, 4 bases remained unmatched. CDR3 sequence reads: CASSFQAGGSTDTQYF. In DNA, the CDR3 is TGTGCCAGCAGCTTCCAGGCGGGGGGGAGCACAGATACGCAGTATTTT.

This clone appeared a few times. The chain links TRBV19 to TRBJ1-6, with TRBD1 identical over 8 bases. The CDR3 is made up of 15 amino acids. Per germline, CDR1 LNHDA and CDR2 SQIVND (reference sequence). V gave up 4 bases and J gave up 9 bases; unmatched junction bases: 8. CDR3 coding DNA: TGTGCCAGTAGTAGTTTGACAGGGGTGGCTTCACCCCTCCACTTT. This translates into CASSSLTGVASPLHF.

This clone came up once. The chain recombines TRBV18 with TRBJ1-2; D might be TRBD1 (6 bases). Trimming took 11 bases from V and 4 from J, leaving 14 bases between them. CDR1 and CDR2 from the germline V gene are KGHSH and LQKENI. The CDR3 extends over 12 amino acids. CDR3 coding DNA: TGTGCCGCCGGGCAGGGGACCTATGGCTACACCTTC. Protein product: CAAGQGTYGYTF. The variable domain in full, completed from reference TRBV18 and TRBJ1-2, reads NAGVMQNPRHLVRRRGQEARLRCSPMKGHSHVYWYRQLPEEGLKFMVYLQKENIIDESGMPKERFSAEFPKEGPSILRIQQVVRGDSAAYFCAAGQGTYGYTFGSGTRLTVV.

CDR3 amino acids: CASAEGAQQTQYF. Here the CDR3 DNA reads TGTGCCAGCGCTGAGGGAGCTCAACAGACCCAGTACTTC. The genes are TRBV25-1 and TRBJ2-5; D might be TRBD2 (5 bases). The germline V gene encodes CDR1 MGHDK and CDR2 SYGVNS. Trimming left V 8 bases short and J 6 bases short, with 16 bases between. This CDR3 region has 13 residues.

With respect to this clone: The identical CDR3 is also encoded by other nucleotide sequences in the sample. The rearrangement joins TRBV5-1 to TRBJ1-1; no definite D call. This CDR3 is built from 14 residues. V shed 0 bases and J shed 0 bases, with 6 bases lying between them. Germline V CDR1 and CDR2: SGHRS, YFSETQ. The CDR3 is CASSLGGMNTEAFF. Written as DNA, the CDR3 is TGCGCCAGCAGCTTGGGCGGGATGAACACTGAAGCTTTCTTT. Based on the CDR3 plus reference TRBV5-1 and TRBJ1-1, the full variable domain is KAGVTQTPRYLIKTRGQQVTLSCSPISGHRSVSWYQQTPGQGLQFLFEYFSETQRNKGNFPGRFSGRQFSNSRSEMNVSTLELGDSALYLCASSLGGMNTEAFFGQGTRLTVV.

This clone was recorded a few times. The chain has TRBV4-2 and TRBJ2-1; D may be TRBD1 (7 bases). This CDR3 spans 18 amino acids. Germline assignment: CDR1 LGHNA and CDR2 YNFKEQ. Trimming left V 0 bases short and J 0 bases short, with 15 bases between. The CDR3 nucleotides read TGTGCCAGCAGCCAAGATGGTTGGCGGGACAGCTCCTACAATGAGCAGTTCTTC. Its protein product is CASSQDGWRDSSYNEQFF.

The chain carries TRBV15 and TRBJ1-3; D possibly corresponds to TRBD1 (5 bases). This CDR3 spans 15 amino acids. Germline values: CDR1 LNHNV, CDR2 YYDKDF (reference sequence). Trimming pared 0 bases from V and 1 base from J, leaving 7 bases between. CDR3 sequence: CATSRDSGSGNTIYF. The CDR3 nucleotides read TGTGCCACCAGCAGAGATTCAGGGTCTGGAAACACCATATATTTT.

The rearrangement links TRBV2 to TRBJ1-4; D is ambiguous. The CDR3 length is 13 residues. CDR1 and CDR2 from the germline V gene are SNHLY and FYNNEI. V lost 6 bases and J lost 5, with 10 bases in between. The CDR3 DNA reads as TGTGCCAGCAGATTGGGAGCGAATGAAAAACTGTTTTTT. It specifies CASRLGANEKLFF.

This rearrangement joins TRBV7-3 to TRBJ2-1, with D hard to call. Germline lookup yields CDR1 SGHTA and CDR2 FQGTGA. V gave up 4 bases and J gave up 6 bases, with 19 bases separating them. The CDR3 has 16 residues. The CDR3 nucleotides read TGTGCCAGCAGCTATGTAGCCCAACCCCCGGGCAATGAGCAGTTCTTC. Protein: CASSYVAQPPGNEQFF.

This clone appeared a few times. The CDR3 nucleotides read TGTGCCAGCAGTTTCCGTCGGAACACTGAAGCTTTCTTT. Translated: CASSFRRNTEAFF. The chain carries TRBV12-3 or TRBV12-4 and TRBJ1-1; no clear D. V dropped 3 bases and J dropped 1 base, with 6 bases sitting between them. This CDR3 has 13 amino acids.

The V call is TRBV12-5, the J call TRBJ2-3; D is perhaps TRBD2 (6 bases). V was shortened by 0 bases and J by 9 bases, with 19 bases between the two germline ends. Germline V gives CDR1 LGHNT, CDR2 FRNRAP. The CDR3 spans 16 residues. The CDR3 nucleotides read TGTGCTAGTGGTTTGGTACTAGGGGAGGCCCCCGACACGCAGTATTTT. Translating it yields CASGLVLGEAPDTQYF.

The chain couples TRBV21-1 to TRBJ1-1; the table's D call, TRBD1, has no DNA check behind it. TRBV21-1 is recorded as a pseudogene. This CDR3 has 12 residues. CDR3 sequence: CASSRAGDEAFF. The CDR3, as DNA: TGTGCCAGCAGCAGGGCAGGGGATGAAGCTTTCTTT.

The V gene is TRBV25-1, the J gene TRBJ2-1; maybe TRBD2 (5 bases). Germline CDR1 reads MGHDK; CDR2 reads SYGVNS. This CDR3 is built from 14 residues. V was pared by 2 bases and J by 8 bases, with 13 bases between. The CDR3 region has the DNA TGTGCCAGCAGTGAACCGGGGAAATTTCATGAGCAGTTCTTC. It specifies CASSEPGKFHEQFF.

The J gene is TRBJ2-3, the V gene TRBV7-2; 9 bases align to TRBD2. Trimming removed 8 bases from V and 0 bases from J; junction bases left unmatched: 6. This CDR3 contains 15 residues. In germline, CDR1 is SGHTA, CDR2 FQGNSA. CDR3 protein: CASESGGLSTDTQYF. DNA of the CDR3: TGTGCCAGCGAAAGCGGGGGGCTTAGCACAGATACGCAGTATTTT.

V gene TRBV27 combines with J gene TRBJ1-2; TRBD1 matches 8 bases. Germline lookup yields CDR1 MNHEY and CDR2 SMNVEV (reference sequence). CDR3 length: 12 amino acids. The V gene end was trimmed by 6 bases and the J gene end by 4 bases; junction bases not matched to a gene: 1. CDR3 sequence: CASRTGGYGYTF. The CDR3 DNA sequence: TGTGCCAGCAGAACAGGGGGCTATGGCTACACCTTC.

The V gene is TRBV29-1, the J gene TRBJ2-3; D may be TRBD2 (6 bases). The CDR3 consists of 14 residues. The germline V and J ends were trimmed by 6 bases and 3 bases, with 16 bases remaining between them. Germline V gene sequence: CDR1 SQVTM, CDR2 ANQGSEA. CDR3 nucleotides: TGCAGCGTCTCAGAACTAGCTTCAACAGATACGCAGTATTTT. Residues: CSVSELASTDTQYF.

The rearrangement links TRBV28 to TRBJ2-6; D might be TRBD2 (6 bases). Trimming took 6 bases from V and 3 from J, leaving 9 bases between them. The CDR3 consists of 14 residues. Germline loops: CDR1 MDHEN, CDR2 SYDVKM. The CDR3 DNA sequence: TGTGCCAGCAGAAGGGGAGGTGGGGCCAACGTCCTGACTTTC. Translated: CASRRGGGANVLTF.

This clone was counted between two and nine times. The genes are TRBV6-5 and TRBJ1-5, with 7 bases aligning to TRBD1. The CDR3 contains 15 residues. CDR1 MNHEY and CDR2 SVGAGI come from the germline V gene. J gave up 0 bases and V 4 bases, and 3 bases lay outside the gene matches. The CDR3 is CASSSRQGSNQPQHF. The CDR3 DNA reads TGTGCCAGCAGTTCTAGACAGGGTAGCAATCAGCCCCAGCATTTT.

V gene TRBV25-1 combines with J gene TRBJ1-2; 9 bases agree with TRBD1. The CDR3 is 13 residues long. V lost 6 bases to trimming and J lost 7 bases; unmatched junction nucleotides: 6. Germline V gene sequence: CDR1 MGHDK, CDR2 SYGVNS. CDR3 protein: CASRSQGAGGYTF. CDR3 coding DNA: TGTGCCAGCAGGTCACAGGGGGCGGGTGGCTACACCTTC.